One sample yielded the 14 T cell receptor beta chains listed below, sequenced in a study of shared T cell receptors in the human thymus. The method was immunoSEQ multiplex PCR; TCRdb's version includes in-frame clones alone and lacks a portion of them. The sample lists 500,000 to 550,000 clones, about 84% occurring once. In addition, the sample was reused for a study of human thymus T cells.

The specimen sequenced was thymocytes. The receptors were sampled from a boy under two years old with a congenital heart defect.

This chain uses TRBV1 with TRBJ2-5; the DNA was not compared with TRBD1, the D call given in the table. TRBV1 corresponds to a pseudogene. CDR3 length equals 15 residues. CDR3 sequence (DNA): TGCACCAGCAGCCAACGAGGGCCAGGGGTGGGGACCCAGTACTTC. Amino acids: CTSSQRGPGVGTQYF.

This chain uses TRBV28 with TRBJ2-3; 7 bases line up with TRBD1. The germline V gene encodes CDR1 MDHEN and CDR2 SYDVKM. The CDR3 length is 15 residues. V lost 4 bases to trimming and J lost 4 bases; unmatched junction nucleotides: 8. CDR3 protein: CASSYRDSEPDTQYF. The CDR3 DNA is TGTGCCAGCAGTTACCGGGACAGCGAGCCAGATACGCAGTATTTT.

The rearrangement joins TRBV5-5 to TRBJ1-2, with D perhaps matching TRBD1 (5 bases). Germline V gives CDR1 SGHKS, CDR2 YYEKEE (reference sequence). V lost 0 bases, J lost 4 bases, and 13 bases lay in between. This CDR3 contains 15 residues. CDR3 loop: CASSLGPRDRYGYTF. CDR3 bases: TGTGCCAGCAGCTTGGGGCCCAGGGATCGCTATGGCTACACCTTC.

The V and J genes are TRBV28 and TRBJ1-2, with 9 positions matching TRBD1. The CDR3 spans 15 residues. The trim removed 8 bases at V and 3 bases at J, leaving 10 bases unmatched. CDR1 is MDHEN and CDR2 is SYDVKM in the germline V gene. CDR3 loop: CASREEQGAYYGYTF. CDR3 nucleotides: TGTGCCAGCCGAGAGGAACAGGGGGCCTACTATGGCTACACCTTC.

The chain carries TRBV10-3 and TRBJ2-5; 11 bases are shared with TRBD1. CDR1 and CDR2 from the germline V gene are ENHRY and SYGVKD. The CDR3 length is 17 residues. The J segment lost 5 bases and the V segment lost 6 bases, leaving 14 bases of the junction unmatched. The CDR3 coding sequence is TGTGCCATCAGCGCCCCGGCTGGGACAGGGGGGAAGGAGACCCAGTACTTC. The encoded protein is CAISAPAGTGGKETQYF.

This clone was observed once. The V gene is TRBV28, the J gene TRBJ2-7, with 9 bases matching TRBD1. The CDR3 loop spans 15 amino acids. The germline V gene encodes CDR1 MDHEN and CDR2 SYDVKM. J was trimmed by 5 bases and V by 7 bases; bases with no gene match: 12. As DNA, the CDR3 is TGTGCCAGCAAGCCTCCGGACAGGGGTATGCACGAGCAGTACTTC. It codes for CASKPPDRGMHEQYF.

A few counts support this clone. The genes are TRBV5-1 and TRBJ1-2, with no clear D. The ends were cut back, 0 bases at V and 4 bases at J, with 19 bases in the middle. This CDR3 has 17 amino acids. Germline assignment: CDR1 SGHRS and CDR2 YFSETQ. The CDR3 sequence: CASSLARDTTRSYGYTF. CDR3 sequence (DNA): TGCGCCAGCAGCTTGGCCCGTGACACAACCCGATCCTATGGCTACACCTTC.

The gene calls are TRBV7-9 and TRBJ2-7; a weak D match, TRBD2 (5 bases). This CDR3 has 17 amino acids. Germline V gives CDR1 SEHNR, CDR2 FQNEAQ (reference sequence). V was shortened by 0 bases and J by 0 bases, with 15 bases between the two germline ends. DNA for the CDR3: TGTGCCAGCAGCTTAGCGCCGGGGTACCGGAGCTCCTACGAGCAGTACTTC. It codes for CASSLAPGYRSSYEQYF. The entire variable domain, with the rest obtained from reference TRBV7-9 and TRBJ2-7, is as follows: DTGVSQNPRHKITKRGQNVTFRCDPISEHNRLYWYRQTLGQGPEFLTYFQNEAQLEKSRLLSDRFSAERPKGSFSTLEIQRTEQGDSAMYLCASSLAPGYRSSYEQYFGPGTRLTVT.

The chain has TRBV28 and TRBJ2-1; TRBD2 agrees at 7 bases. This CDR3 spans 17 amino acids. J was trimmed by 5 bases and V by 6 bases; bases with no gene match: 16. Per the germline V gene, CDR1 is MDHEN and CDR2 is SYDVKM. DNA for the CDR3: TGTGCCAGCAGCTCACCCCGACCGGGACTAAGACACAATGAGCAGTTCTTC. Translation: CASSSPRPGLRHNEQFF. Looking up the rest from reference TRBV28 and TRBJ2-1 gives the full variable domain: DVKVTQSSRYLVKRTGEKVFLECVQDMDHENMFWYRQDPGLGLRLIYFSYDVKMKEKGDIPEGYSVSREKKERFSLILESASTNQTSMYLCASSSPRPGLRHNEQFFGPGTRLTVL.

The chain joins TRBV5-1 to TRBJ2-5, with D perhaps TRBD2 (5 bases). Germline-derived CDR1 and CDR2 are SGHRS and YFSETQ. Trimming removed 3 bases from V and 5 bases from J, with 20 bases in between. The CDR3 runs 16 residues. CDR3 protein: CASSSGHVGRCETQYF. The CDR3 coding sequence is TGCGCCAGCAGCTCCGGCCACGTAGGGAGATGTGAGACCCAGTACTTC.

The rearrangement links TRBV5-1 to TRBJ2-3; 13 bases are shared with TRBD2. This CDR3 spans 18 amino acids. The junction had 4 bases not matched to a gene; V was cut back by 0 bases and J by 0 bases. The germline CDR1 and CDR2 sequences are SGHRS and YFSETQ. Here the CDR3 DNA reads TGCGCCAGCAGCTTGGTTGGGACTAGCGGGATTAGCACAGATACGCAGTATTTT. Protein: CASSLVGTSGISTDTQYF.

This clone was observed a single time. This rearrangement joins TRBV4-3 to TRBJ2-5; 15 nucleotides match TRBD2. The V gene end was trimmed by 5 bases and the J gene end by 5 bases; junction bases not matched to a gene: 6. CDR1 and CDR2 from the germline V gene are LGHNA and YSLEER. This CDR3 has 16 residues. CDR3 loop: CASSWTSGRAVETQYF. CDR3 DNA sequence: TGCGCCAGCAGCTGGACTAGCGGGAGGGCCGTGGAGACCCAGTACTTC.

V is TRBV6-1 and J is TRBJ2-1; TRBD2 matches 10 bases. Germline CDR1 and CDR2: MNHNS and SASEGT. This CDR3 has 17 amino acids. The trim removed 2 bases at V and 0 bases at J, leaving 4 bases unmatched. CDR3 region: CASSEPPSGSSYNEQFF. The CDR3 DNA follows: TGTGCCAGCAGTGAACCCCCTAGCGGGAGCTCCTACAATGAGCAGTTCTTC.

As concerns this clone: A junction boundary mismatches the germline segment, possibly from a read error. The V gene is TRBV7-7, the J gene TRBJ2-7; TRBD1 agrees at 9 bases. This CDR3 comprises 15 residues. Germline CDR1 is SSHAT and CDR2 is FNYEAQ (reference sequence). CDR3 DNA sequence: TGTGCTAGCAGCACAGGACAGGGGTCTACCTACGAGCAGTACTTC. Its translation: CASSTGQGSTYEQYF.